These T cell receptor beta chains were read from a single sample in a study of blood T cell repertoires in COVID-19. Only in-frame clones appear in the TCRdb table, and some are missing; sequencing was by immunoSEQ multiplex PCR. The table lists 250,000 to 350,000 clones, about 90% of them singletons. Specimen: peripheral blood. The source is a woman aged 25 to 39 with COVID-19, enrolled during active disease. The CDR3 runs from the conserved cysteine through the conserved F or W. Rows may omit the clone size; those that give it use once, few, many or a size class.

j_gene: TRBJ2-7
abundance: .
v_gene: TRBV11-2
CDR3aa: CASSLEVANHEQYF

j_gene: TRBJ1-1
abundance: .
v_gene: TRBV24-1
CDR3aa: CATSDSTGSGTEAFF

j_gene: TRBJ2-7
abundance: once
v_gene: TRBV28
CDR3aa: CASSLGGLAYYEQYF

j_gene: TRBJ1-2
abundance: .
v_gene: TRBV4-1
CDR3aa: CASSGWVGGGDGYTF

j_gene: TRBJ1-4
abundance: .
v_gene: TRBV15
CDR3aa: CATSRDGSTGWEKLFF

j_gene: TRBJ2-3
abundance: .
v_gene: TRBV9
CDR3aa: CASSVSLSGSSTDTQYF

j_gene: TRBJ1-1
abundance: .
v_gene: TRBV12-3/TRBV12-4
CDR3aa: CASSLGQGSEAFF

j_gene: TRBJ2-1
abundance: .
v_gene: TRBV28
CDR3aa: CASSSWTSGRGNEQFF

j_gene: TRBJ2-1
abundance: .
v_gene: TRBV14
CDR3aa: CASSQALAGEQFF

j_gene: TRBJ2-2
abundance: .
v_gene: TRBV28
CDR3aa: CASSLFGQGKAGELFF

j_gene: TRBJ1-1
abundance: .
v_gene: TRBV18
CDR3aa: CASSPIRRMNTEAFF

j_gene: TRBJ1-5
abundance: .
v_gene: TRBV24-1
CDR3aa: CATSGPGSGNQPQHF

j_gene: TRBJ2-7
abundance: .
v_gene: TRBV10-3
CDR3aa: CAIKEEVTGGYEQYF

j_gene: TRBJ2-7
abundance: .
v_gene: TRBV29-1
CDR3aa: CSGWGLAGTNSYEQYF

j_gene: TRBJ2-2
abundance: .
v_gene: TRBV11-1
CDR3aa: CASSLLGQGRTGELFF

j_gene: TRBJ2-7
abundance: .
v_gene: TRBV4-2
CDR3aa: CASSQDPQLAQAYEQYF

j_gene: TRBJ1-1
abundance: .
v_gene: TRBV29-1
CDR3aa: CSAAEGAGTEAFF

j_gene: TRBJ2-1
abundance: .
v_gene: TRBV7-9
CDR3aa: CASSFPNRGITYNEQFF

j_gene: TRBJ2-7
abundance: once
v_gene: TRBV5-4
CDR3aa: CASSLDLSGSSYEQYF

j_gene: TRBJ1-3
abundance: .
v_gene: TRBV11-2
CDR3aa: CASSPADTIYF

j_gene: TRBJ2-3
abundance: .
v_gene: TRBV5-6
CDR3aa: CASSLVISGSNTDTQYF

j_gene: TRBJ1-1
abundance: .
v_gene: TRBV29-1
CDR3aa: CSVVYSTEAFF

j_gene: TRBJ1-2
abundance: .
v_gene: TRBV5-6
CDR3aa: CASSFRGVGGYTF

j_gene: TRBJ2-5
abundance: few
v_gene: TRBV2
CDR3aa: CASSPQSGEETQYF

j_gene: TRBJ1-2
abundance: .
v_gene: TRBV21-1
CDR3aa: CASSSGARGNYGYTF

j_gene: TRBJ1-2
abundance: .
v_gene: TRBV5-4
CDR3aa: CASSLDSGVDGYTF

j_gene: TRBJ2-3
abundance: .
v_gene: TRBV11-2
CDR3aa: CASSLAGTPNTDTQYF

j_gene: TRBJ1-1
abundance: .
v_gene: TRBV28
CDR3aa: CASSFWFFEQGPEAFF

j_gene: TRBJ1-1
abundance: once
v_gene: TRBV6-5
CDR3aa: CASTVNRANTEAFF

j_gene: TRBJ1-1
abundance: .
v_gene: TRBV5-6
CDR3aa: CASSLGQVLNTEAFF

j_gene: TRBJ2-3
abundance: .
v_gene: TRBV28
CDR3aa: CAGGTSGRTDTQYF

j_gene: TRBJ1-2
abundance: once
v_gene: TRBV28
CDR3aa: CASRGGFYGYTF

j_gene: TRBJ1-4
abundance: .
v_gene: TRBV18
CDR3aa: CASSRAGGQGEKLFF

j_gene: TRBJ2-2
abundance: .
v_gene: TRBV19
CDR3aa: CASSITNGLAGGNTGELFF

j_gene: TRBJ2-1
abundance: few
v_gene: TRBV7-9
CDR3aa: CASSLAARSGRVNEQFF

j_gene: TRBJ1-1
abundance: .
v_gene: TRBV18
CDR3aa: CASSPPNFRGQANTEAFF

j_gene: TRBJ2-3
abundance: .
v_gene: TRBV13
CDR3aa: CASSLGLAATDTQYF

j_gene: TRBJ2-4
abundance: .
v_gene: TRBV15
CDR3aa: CATSRDRGLAGETTKNIQYF

j_gene: TRBJ2-3
abundance: .
v_gene: TRBV5-6
CDR3aa: CASSYPGTGTDTQYF

j_gene: TRBJ2-4
abundance: once
v_gene: TRBV5-1
CDR3aa: CASSPPGGLAKNIQYF

j_gene: TRBJ1-5
abundance: .
v_gene: TRBV5-5
CDR3aa: CASSIRSDQPQHF

j_gene: TRBJ2-2
abundance: .
v_gene: TRBV7-7
CDR3aa: CASSLTKRGQGNTGELFF

j_gene: TRBJ1-5
abundance: once
v_gene: TRBV18
CDR3aa: CASSPTAGPNQPQHF

j_gene: TRBJ2-2
abundance: .
v_gene: TRBV18
CDR3aa: CASSPGVNTGELFF

j_gene: TRBJ2-7
abundance: .
v_gene: TRBV11-2
CDR3aa: CASSIGLAESYEQYF

j_gene: TRBJ2-2
abundance: .
v_gene: TRBV19
CDR3aa: CASRWGTGARTGELFF

j_gene: TRBJ2-1
abundance: .
v_gene: TRBV5-1
CDR3aa: CASSLEGGPREQFF

j_gene: TRBJ2-5
abundance: .
v_gene: TRBV7-9
CDR3aa: CASSRDTQTQYF

j_gene: TRBJ2-7
abundance: .
v_gene: TRBV7-9
CDR3aa: CASSLRDREGYEQYF